This record looks at one T cell receptor (beta chain) sequence and its context. Its specificity is not known. The data derive from a study of immune evolution from preneoplasia to lung adenocarcinoma. Across the whole study: HLA loss of heterozygosity: 7% AIS, about 15% MIA, 30% to 35% ADC, none AAH. Study-level results: T cell clonality was higher in KRAS-mutant than EGFR-mutant or wild-type nodules. Top clone frequencies peaked in normal lung, apparently declining through invasive adenocarcinoma.

Germline V gives CDR1 SGDLS, CDR2 YYNGEE. The V end was cut by 3 bases, the J end by 3 bases, with 13 bases between. The CDR3 runs to 15 residues. H&E slides confirmed each diagnosis, reviewed by two pathologists independently. Profiling relied on immunoSEQ multiplex PCR, and the TCRdb table lists in-frame clones only, not all of them. This table has roughly 7,800 clones, 72% appearing once. The sequencing sample was made of FFPE lung adenocarcinoma in situ tissue. This clonotype was sampled from a donor of 70 years or more with lung adenocarcinoma. Some clones in this sample may be carry-over from other donors' samples. V usage is TRBV9 and J usage is TRBJ2-1; D may correspond to TRBD1 or TRBD2 (6 bases each). The CDR3 reads CASSAGGLFYNEQFF. The CDR3 nucleotides read TGTGCCAGCAGCGCTGGGGGGCTCTTCTACAATGAGCAGTTCTTC. Complete variable domain (other parts from reference TRBV9 and TRBJ2-1): DSGVTQTPKHLITATGQRVTLRCSPRSGDLSVYWYQQSLDQGLQFLIQYYNGEERAKGNILERFSAQQFPDLHSELNLSSLELGDSALYFCASSAGGLFYNEQFFGPGTRLTVL.